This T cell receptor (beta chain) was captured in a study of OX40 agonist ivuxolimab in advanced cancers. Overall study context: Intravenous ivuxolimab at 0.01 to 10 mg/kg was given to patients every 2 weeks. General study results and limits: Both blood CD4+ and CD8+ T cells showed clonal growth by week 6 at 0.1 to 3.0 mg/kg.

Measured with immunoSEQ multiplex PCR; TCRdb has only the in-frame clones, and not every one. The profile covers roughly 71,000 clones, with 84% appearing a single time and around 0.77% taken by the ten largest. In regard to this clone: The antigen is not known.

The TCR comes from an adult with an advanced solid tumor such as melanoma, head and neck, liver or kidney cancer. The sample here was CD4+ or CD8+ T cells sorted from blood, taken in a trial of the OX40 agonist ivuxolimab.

As DNA, the CDR3 is TGTGCCAGCAGACGAGCGGGAGGGAACAATGAGCAGTTCTTC. It yields the protein CASRRAGGNNEQFF. The chain links TRBV5-6 to TRBJ2-1, with TRBD2 matching over 10 bases. The CDR3 has 14 amino acids. Trimming at V came to 5 bases and at J to 5 bases, leaving 4 bases not matched to a gene. Germline values: CDR1 SGHDT, CDR2 YYEEEE.